The 18 T cell receptor beta chains presented below share a single source sample, sequenced in a study of shared clonotypes between healthy human individuals. Sequencing used immunoSEQ multiplex PCR; TCRdb keeps in-frame clones, though not all of them. The table shows millions of clones, with around 94% occurring only once. Sequenced: naive CD4+ T cells sorted from blood. Subset given: CD45RA+ positively selected. The source of these receptors is a man between 18 and 35 years old in good health.

CDR3 sequence: CAWSQGGRYSDTQYF. The CDR3, as DNA: TGTGCCTGGAGCCAAGGCGGGAGATATTCAGATACGCAGTATTTT. This chain connects TRBV30 to TRBJ2-3, with TRBD2 identical over 7 bases. Germline lookup yields CDR1 GTSNPN and CDR2 SVGIG (reference sequence). CDR3 length: 15 amino acids. Trimming at V came to 3 bases and at J to 4 bases, leaving 10 bases not matched to a gene.

DNA for the CDR3: TGTGCCAGCTCTCCGCGGACAGGGGCCACAGATACGCAGTATTTT. Residues: CASSPRTGATDTQYF. The chain couples TRBV18 to TRBJ2-3, with TRBD1 matching over 9 bases. The CDR3 is 15 residues long. V was pared by 6 bases and J by 2 bases, with 6 bases of the junction left unmatched. Per the germline V gene, CDR1 is KGHSH and CDR2 is LQKENI.

V gene TRBV19 combines with J gene TRBJ1-1; 7 bases agree with TRBD1. The trim removed 5 bases at V and 8 bases at J, leaving 17 bases unmatched. Germline CDR1 and CDR2: LNHDA and SQIVND (reference sequence). This CDR3 spans 16 amino acids. This chain's CDR3 is CASSQPRDSLILEAFF. As DNA, the CDR3 is TGTGCCAGTAGTCAACCCCGGGACAGCCTAATCCTAGAAGCTTTCTTT.

The J gene is TRBJ2-2, the V gene TRBV5-4; D possibly corresponds to TRBD1 (5 bases). Trimming shortened V by 4 bases and J by 6 bases, and 22 bases separated the two germline ends. The CDR3 has 17 residues. Germline lookup yields CDR1 SGHNT and CDR2 YYREEE (reference sequence). This chain's CDR3 is CASSPSPDIIGSGELFF. CDR3 nucleotides: TGTGCCAGCAGCCCATCCCCGGACATCATCGGCTCCGGGGAGCTGTTTTTT. The whole variable domain, filled in from reference TRBV5-4 and TRBJ2-2, reads ETGVTQSPTHLIKTRGQQVTLRCSSQSGHNTVSWYQQALGQGPQFIFQYYREEENGRGNFPPRFSGLQFPNYSSELNVNALELDDSALYLCASSPSPDIIGSGELFFGEGSRLTVL.

As to this clone: The same CDR3 is also encoded by other DNA sequences in this sample. This sequence joins TRBV29-1 and TRBJ2-1; D gene uncertain. Per the germline V gene, CDR1 is SQVTM and CDR2 is ANQGSEA. The CDR3 consists of 11 residues. The V and J ends lost 3 bases and 7 bases respectively, with 7 bases between them. The DNA of the CDR3 is TGCAGCGTTGAGGGTTCGAATGAGCAGTTCTTC. Translation: CSVEGSNEQFF.

The chain couples TRBV18 to TRBJ2-1; D perhaps matches TRBD1 (6 bases). V was trimmed by 3 bases and J by 7 bases, leaving 16 bases between them. This CDR3 region has 15 residues. Germline V lookup: CDR1 KGHSH, CDR2 LQKENI. Here the CDR3 reads CASSPYSQGSNEQFF. CDR3 DNA sequence: TGTGCCAGCTCACCCTATTCCCAGGGGTCGAATGAGCAGTTCTTC. Supplemented by reference TRBV18 and TRBJ2-1, the full variable domain reads NAGVMQNPRHLVRRRGQEARLRCSPMKGHSHVYWYRQLPEEGLKFMVYLQKENIIDESGMPKERFSAEFPKEGPSILRIQQVVRGDSAAYFCASSPYSQGSNEQFFGPGTRLTVL.

The CDR3 here is CASSFATGSYEQYF. Here the CDR3 DNA reads TGTGCCAGCAGCTTCGCGACAGGTTCCTACGAGCAGTACTTC. The chain carries TRBV7-2 and TRBJ2-7; D may be TRBD1 (6 bases). This CDR3 spans 14 amino acids. Germline-derived CDR1 and CDR2 are SGHTA and FQGNSA. Trimming pared 3 bases from V and 1 base from J, leaving 10 bases between.

The V gene is TRBV6-5, the J gene TRBJ2-7; D gene uncertain. Trimming stripped 8 bases from V and 4 bases from J, with 15 bases between. Germline V gene sequence: CDR1 MNHEY, CDR2 SVGAGI. This CDR3 has 13 amino acids. The CDR3 nucleotides read TGTGCCAGCTCGAGGAGTTTGGGATACGAGCAGTACTTC. Translated: CASSRSLGYEQYF.

The chain employs TRBV7-9 and TRBJ1-6, with D possibly matching TRBD1 (5 bases). Germline V lookup: CDR1 SEHNR, CDR2 FQNEAQ (reference sequence). The CDR3 has 19 residues. Trimming left V 4 bases short and J 9 bases short, with 28 bases between. The CDR3 sequence is CASSYTTILTAGLTSPLHF. Written as DNA, the CDR3 is TGTGCCAGCAGCTACACTACAATTCTGACAGCGGGACTAACTTCACCCCTCCACTTT. Based on the CDR3 plus reference TRBV7-9 and TRBJ1-6, the full variable domain is DTGVSQNPRHKITKRGQNVTFRCDPISEHNRLYWYRQTLGQGPEFLTYFQNEAQLEKSRLLSDRFSAERPKGSFSTLEIQRTEQGDSAMYLCASSYTTILTAGLTSPLHFGNGTRLTVT.

The chain recombines TRBV5-1 with TRBJ2-1; D uncertain. Deletions cut 0 bases from V and 6 bases from J, with 10 bases between. The germline gives CDR1 SGHRS, CDR2 YFSETQ. The length of the CDR3 is 14 residues. This chain's CDR3 is CASSLGQVVNEQFF. The DNA of the CDR3 is TGCGCCAGCAGCTTGGGTCAGGTGGTCAATGAGCAGTTCTTC.

V is TRBV12-5 and J is TRBJ2-3; D unclear. The germline V gene encodes CDR1 LGHNT and CDR2 FRNRAP. The CDR3 has 13 amino acids. V was shortened by 3 bases and J by 4 bases, with 8 bases between the two germline ends. The CDR3 DNA is TGTGCTAGTGGTTTATCCGGGTCAGATACGCAGTATTTT. Translated, it gives CASGLSGSDTQYF. Complete variable domain (other parts from reference TRBV12-5 and TRBJ2-3): DARVTQTPRHKVTEMGQEVTMRCQPILGHNTVFWYRQTMMQGLELLAYFRNRAPLDDSGMPKDRFSAEMPDATLATLKIQPSEPRDSAVYFCASGLSGSDTQYFGPGTRLTVL.

The chain links TRBV27 to TRBJ1-1; D unclear. CDR1 and CDR2 (germline): MNHEY, SMNVEV (reference sequence). V dropped 4 bases and J dropped 5 bases, with 14 bases sitting between them. This CDR3 contains 14 residues. CDR3 sequence: CASSYGWGGTEAFF. The CDR3 DNA reads TGTGCCAGCAGTTATGGTTGGGGTGGGACTGAAGCTTTCTTT.

This rearrangement joins TRBV5-6 to TRBJ2-6, with D hard to call. Germline V gene data show CDR1 as SGHDT and CDR2 as YYEEEE. This CDR3 has 14 residues. The ends were cut back, 0 bases at V and 5 bases at J, with 6 bases in the middle. CDR3 in amino acids: CASSLGGRANVLTF. The CDR3 nucleotides read TGTGCCAGCAGCTTGGGGGGAAGGGCCAACGTCCTGACTTTC.

The chain carries TRBV18 and TRBJ2-3; 7 nucleotides match TRBD1. From germline, CDR1 is KGHSH and CDR2 LQKENI. The CDR3 totals 12 residues. J lost 10 bases, V lost 6 bases, and 7 bases had no gene match. CDR3 bases: TGTGCCAGCTCCAACGACAGGGTCGCGCAGTATTTT. It yields the protein CASSNDRVAQYF.

The CDR3 DNA reads TGTGCCAGCAGCTTGGGGGGTCTTTACAATGAGCAGTTCTTC. Encoded protein: CASSLGGLYNEQFF. The J gene is TRBJ2-1, the V gene TRBV7-9, with a possible D match to TRBD2 (6 bases). Trimming stripped 3 bases from V and 4 bases from J, with 10 bases between. Looked up from germline, CDR1 is SEHNR and CDR2 is FQNEAQ (reference sequence). The CDR3 contains 14 residues.

This chain connects TRBV4-1 to TRBJ2-6, with 7 bases identical to TRBD1. Germline CDR1 MGHRA, CDR2 YSYEKL. CDR3 length: 16 amino acids. Trimming cost V 4 bases and J 5 bases; bases outside gene matches: 8. The CDR3 protein is CASSPTTGARANVLTF. CDR3 coding DNA: TGCGCCAGCAGCCCAACTACAGGGGCTCGGGCCAACGTCCTGACTTTC.

The genes are TRBV7-9 and TRBJ1-2; D unresolved. V lost 1 base and J lost 4, with 13 bases in between. The CDR3 sequence is 15 residues long. The germline CDR1 and CDR2 sequences are SEHNR and FQNEAQ (reference sequence). The DNA of the CDR3 is TGTGCCAGCAGCTTAGGCCCCGCCGGCCCCTATGGCTACACCTTC. It encodes CASSLGPAGPYGYTF.

V gene TRBV11-2 combines with J gene TRBJ2-5; the D gene is possibly TRBD2 (6 bases). Germline CDR1 and CDR2: SGHAT and FQNNGV. The CDR3 runs to 17 residues. Trimming removed 0 bases from V and 6 bases from J, with 20 bases in between. Here the CDR3 DNA reads TGTGCCAGCAGCTTAGATCGTAGGACGGCAGGGAGGAAGACCCAGTACTTC. Translating it yields CASSLDRRTAGRKTQYF.